The entry that follows covers one TCR beta chain sequence. The data derive from a study of blood T cell repertoires in COVID-19. The method was immunoSEQ multiplex PCR; TCRdb's version includes in-frame clones alone and lacks a portion of them. Of around 77,000 clones listed, 65% to 80% are singletons. The source of this sequence is a woman older than 75 with active or convalescent COVID-19. Material: peripheral blood.

CDR3 region: CASSYGGRNTIYF. CDR3 coding DNA: TGTGCCAGCAGTTACGGAGGTCGAAACACCATATATTTT. V gene TRBV6-5 combines with J gene TRBJ1-3; no definite D call. The CDR3 runs to 13 residues. The germline V and J ends were trimmed by 2 bases and 5 bases, with 7 bases remaining between them. From germline, CDR1 is MNHEY and CDR2 SVGAGI.